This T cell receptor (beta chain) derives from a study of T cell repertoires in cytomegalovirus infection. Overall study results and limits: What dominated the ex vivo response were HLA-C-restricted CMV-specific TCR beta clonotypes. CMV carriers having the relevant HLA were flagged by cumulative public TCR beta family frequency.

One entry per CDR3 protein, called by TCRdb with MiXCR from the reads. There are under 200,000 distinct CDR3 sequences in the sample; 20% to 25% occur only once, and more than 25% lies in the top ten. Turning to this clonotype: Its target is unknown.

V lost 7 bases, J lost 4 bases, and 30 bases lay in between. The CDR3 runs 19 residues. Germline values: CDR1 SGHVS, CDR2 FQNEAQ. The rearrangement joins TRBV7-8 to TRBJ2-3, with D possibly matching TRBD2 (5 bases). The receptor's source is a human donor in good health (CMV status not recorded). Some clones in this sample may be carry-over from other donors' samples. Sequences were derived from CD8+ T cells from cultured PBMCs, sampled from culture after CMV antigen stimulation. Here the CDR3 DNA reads TGTGCCAGCAAGCTTTTGGAAATATGGGGAGTAGGAAGCGCAGATACGCAGTATTTT. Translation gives CASKLLEIWGVGSADTQYF.